This T cell receptor (beta chain) was identified during a study of T cell repertoires in cytomegalovirus infection. The CDR3 totals 14 residues. Germline values: CDR1 MNHEY, CDR2 SMNVEV (reference sequence). V shed 0 bases and J shed 2 bases, with 7 bases lying between them. A word on this clonotype: The antigen remains unidentified.

TCRdb re-called the reads with MiXCR, one entry per CDR3 protein. In the table there are roughly 500,000 distinct CDR3 sequences, around 35% of which are singletons. This chain links TRBV27 with TRBJ1-2; D is perhaps TRBD1 (5 bases). This TCR derives from a human donor in good health (CMV status not recorded). Some clones in this sample may be carry-over from other donors' samples. The sample in question was cultured PBMCs, obtained from culture after CMV antigen stimulation. In DNA, the CDR3 is TGTGCCAGCAGTTTATCCACAGGAAACTATGGCTACACCTTC. Encoded protein: CASSLSTGNYGYTF.